This record covers a single T cell receptor (beta chain). The specificity of this receptor is unknown. The record has no base qualities; no much larger clone is one base away. The data were obtained in a study of early T cells in non-severe SARS-CoV-2 infection (dated by TCRdb to about 2021). Some background on the complete study: Because TCR sequencing relied on bulk RNA taken from unsorted whole blood, pairing of alpha and beta chains was not possible.

The study was a case-control design nested within a healthcare worker cohort in London, UK, with weekly nasopharyngeal swab PCR tests and blood sampling. Between 23 and 31 March 2020, the week of the UK lockdown, healthcare workers were enrolled and then followed up weekly for as long as 16 weeks. V lost 0 bases and J lost 3 bases, and the count of bases not matched to a germline gene is 5. From its cysteine to its phenylalanine, the CDR3 spans 16 amino acids. Kept here is only the CDR3 DNA, which spans 48 bases and is read in frame from base 1. CDR1 and CDR2 are read off the germline V gene as LGHNA and YNFKEQ. The protocol used for the library was 5' RACE. Sequencing relied on a NextSeq 500. In the TCR library protocol, unique molecular identifiers were attached to individual cDNA molecules to correct for PCR bias and sequencing error. Both TCR alpha and beta chains were sequenced, and tight co-correlation was observed between alpha and beta sequence abundances in each sample. Per the source publication's procedure: Decombinator V4 was used to perform V gene, J gene and CDR3 annotation of TCR sequences. TCRs were defined as expanded if a significant change between any two time points was detected under a Poisson model with p below 0.0001. TCR abundances were normalised to the total number of TCRs sequenced in each sample and reported as counts per million. MAIT TCRs were defined by TRAV1-2 paired with TRAJ12, TRAJ20 or TRAJ33, and iNKT TCRs by TRAV10 paired with TRAJ18. A search of VDJdb, accessed on 1 November 2021, was run for TCRs annotated to CMV, EBV and SARS-CoV-2, with TCRs annotated for multiple antigens excluded. The public reads were run again by TCRdb, first through fastp at Q25 and then through MiXCR, and only productive beta chains were kept. A single entry per CDR3 protein holds the most common genes and DNA from its merged rows. TCRdb, rather than the study authors, made the V and J calls. The sample data list 75,000 to 80,000 distinct CDR3 sequences, and around 8.7% of these were observed just once. Clones ranked in the top ten supply approximately 5% of the sample.

Overall study outcomes, separate from this receptor: Matching against VDJdb was skewed toward anti-spike CD8 responses, likely underestimated virus-specific expansions, and missed private and CD4 specificities.

This TCR was sampled from an adult who was a healthcare worker with PCR-confirmed SARS-CoV-2 infection or an uninfected control (not recorded which). The V gene is TRBV4-2 and the J gene is TRBJ2-3; TRBD2 matches 8 bases in the middle. Sequences were obtained from whole blood. The CDR3 region reads CASSQEVQRETDTQYF. The nucleotides read TGTGCCAGCAGCCAAGAAGTCCAGCGGGAGACAGATACGCAGTATTTT.